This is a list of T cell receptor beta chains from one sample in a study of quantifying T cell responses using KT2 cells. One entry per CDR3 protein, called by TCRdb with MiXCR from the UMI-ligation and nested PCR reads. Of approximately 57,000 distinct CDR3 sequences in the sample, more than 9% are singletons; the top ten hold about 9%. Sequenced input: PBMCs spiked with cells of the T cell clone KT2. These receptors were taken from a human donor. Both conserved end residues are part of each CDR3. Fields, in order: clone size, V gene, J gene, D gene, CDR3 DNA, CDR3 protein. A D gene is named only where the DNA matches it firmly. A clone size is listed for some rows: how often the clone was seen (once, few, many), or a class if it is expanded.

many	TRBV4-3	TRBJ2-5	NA	TGCGCCAGCAGCCAAGAGGCGGTGCCCCAAGAGACCCAGTACTTC	CASSQEAVPQETQYF
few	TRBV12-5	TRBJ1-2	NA	TGTGCTAGTGGTTTGGTAGTTAGTAGGACAGACTTTTATGGCTACACCTTC	CASGLVVSRTDFYGYTF
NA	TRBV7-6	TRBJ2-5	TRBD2	TGTGCCAGCAGCTTAGCCTTTTCCGGCGGGAGCTCCGGAGAGACCCAGTACTTC	CASSLAFSGGSSGETQYF
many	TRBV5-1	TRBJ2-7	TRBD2	TGCGCCAGCAGCCCCGGGAGTAGCGGGGCTAGCTCCTACGAGCAGTACTTC	CASSPGSSGASSYEQYF
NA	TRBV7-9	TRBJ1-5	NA	TGTGCCAGCAGCTTAGAAGGGGGATACAATCAGCCCCAGCATTTT	CASSLEGGYNQPQHF
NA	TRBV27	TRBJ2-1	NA	TGTGCCAGCAGTTTCACGTCCCGGGAGTTGCACTACAATGAGCAGTTCTTC	CASSFTSRELHYNEQFF
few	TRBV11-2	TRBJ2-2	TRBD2	TGTGCCAGCATCCCCCGGGCGGGAGGGCCCCCCGGGGAGCTGTTTTTT	CASIPRAGGPPGELFF
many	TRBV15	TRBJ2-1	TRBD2	TGTGCCACCAGCAGAGGCAGGAAGGGACTAGCGGGAGCTAATGAGCAGTTCTTC	CATSRGRKGLAGANEQFF
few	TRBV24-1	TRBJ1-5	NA	TGTGCCACCTATTCAGGGAAGCCCCAGCATTTT	CATYSGKPQHF
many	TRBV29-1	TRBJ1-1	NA	TGCAGCGTCCTTTGGGGAGGGGGCACTGAAGCTTTCTTT	CSVLWGGGTEAFF
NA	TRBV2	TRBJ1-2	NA	TGTGCCAGCAGTGATAGGCTTCTCTACACCTTC	CASSDRLLYTF
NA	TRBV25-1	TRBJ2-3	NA	TGTGCCAGCGACGATCGATCCGGCACAGATACGCAGTATTTT	CASDDRSGTDTQYF
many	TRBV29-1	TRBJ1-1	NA	TGCAGCGTAACCACAGGCGTTAGTGGACGAGCTTTCTTT	CSVTTGVSGRAFF
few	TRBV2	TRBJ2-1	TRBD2	TGTGCCAGCAGTGGGGACTACCAAAAGGGCCCGGAGCAGTTCTTC	CASSGDYQKGPEQFF
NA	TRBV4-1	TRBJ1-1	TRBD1	TGCGCCAGCAGCCACCTAGACAGGGACGTGAGTGAAGCTTTCTTT	CASSHLDRDVSEAFF
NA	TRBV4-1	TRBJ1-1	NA	TGCGCCAGCAGCCCAACAGGGCTGGGGACTGAAGCTTTCTTT	CASSPTGLGTEAFF
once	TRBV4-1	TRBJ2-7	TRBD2	TGCGCCAGCAGCCAGCCGGGGGGGCCCTACGAGCAGTACTTC	CASSQPGGPYEQYF
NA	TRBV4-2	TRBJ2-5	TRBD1	TGTGCCAGCAGCCACGGACAGGGCATTCAAGAGACCCAGTACTTC	CASSHGQGIQETQYF
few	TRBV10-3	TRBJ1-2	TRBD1	TGTGCCATCAGAAGATCGGGACAGTTAGTAGGAGGCTACACCTTC	CAIRRSGQLVGGYTF
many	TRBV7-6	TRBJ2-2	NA	TGTGCCAGCCAGGGCTCCGGGGAGCTGTTTTTT	CASQGSGELFF
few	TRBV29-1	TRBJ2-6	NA	TGCAGCGCCTTGGATACACCTGGGGCCAACGTCCTGACTTTC	CSALDTPGANVLTF
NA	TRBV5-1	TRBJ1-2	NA	TGCGCCAGCAGCTTGGGGGAGGAGGCTGGCTACACCTTC	CASSLGEEAGYTF
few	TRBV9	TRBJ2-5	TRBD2	TGTGCCAGCAGCCTCAGTGGCGGGAGGGAAGAGACCCAGTACTTC	CASSLSGGREETQYF
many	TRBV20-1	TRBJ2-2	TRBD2	TGCAGTGCTAGAGATCTACTAGCGGGAGACACCGGGGAGCTGTTTTTT	CSARDLLAGDTGELFF
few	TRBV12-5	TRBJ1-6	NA	TGTGCTAGTGGTTTGAATTCACCCCTCCACTTT	CASGLNSPLHF
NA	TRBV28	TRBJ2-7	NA	TGTGCCAGCAGTGCAGGGGTAAAGTACTTC	CASSAGVKYF
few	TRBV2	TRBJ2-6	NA	TGTGCCAGCAGTGATTTGGGAACTGGGGCCAACGTCCTGACTTTC	CASSDLGTGANVLTF
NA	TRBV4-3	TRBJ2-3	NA	TGCGCCAGCAGCCCACGCATGGGGGCAGATACGCAGTATTTT	CASSPRMGADTQYF
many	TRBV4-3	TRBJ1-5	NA	TGCGCCAGCAGCCAAGTGTGGTCAGGGAATCAGCCCCAGCATTTT	CASSQVWSGNQPQHF
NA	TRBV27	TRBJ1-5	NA	TGTGCCAGCAGTTCAGGGTTGGGTCAGCCCCAGCATTTT	CASSSGLGQPQHF
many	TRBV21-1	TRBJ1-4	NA	TGTGCCAGCAGCCTCTCGGGAGGGGAGGGTGAAAAACTGTTTTTT	CASSLSGGEGEKLFF
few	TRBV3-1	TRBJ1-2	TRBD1	TGTGCCAGCAGCCACAGACAGGGTAACTATGGCTACACCTTC	CASSHRQGNYGYTF
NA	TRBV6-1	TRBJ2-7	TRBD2	TGTGCCAGCAGTGAGGCTAGCGGGGGAAGCTACGAGCAGTACTTC	CASSEASGGSYEQYF